This T cell receptor (beta chain) was sequenced during a study of T cells in Graves' hyperthyroidism and ophthalmopathy. In making diagnoses, clinical symptoms, serum thyroxine and TRAb, thyroid ultrasound and orbital computed tomography were all used. PBMCs were collected from an approximately 10 ml volume of fresh peripheral blood. V lost 3 bases and J lost 9, with 22 bases in between. CDR3 size: 16 residues. The germline CDR1 and CDR2 sequences are SGDLS and YYNGEE. Amplification of TCR beta CDR3 regions was performed using RNA transcripts as template. RT-PCR in the first round (using the HTBI primer set) targeted the TCR CDR3. TCRdb reanalysed the multiplex PCR reads using MiXCR and keeps one entry per CDR3 protein. The sample has about 420,000 distinct CDR3 sequences; around 14% are singletons.

The TCR was taken from a woman in her late teens or twenties with Graves' hyperthyroidism. The rearrangement joins TRBV9 to TRBJ2-4; TRBD2 is a possible D gene (6 bases). Sample: blood. CDR3 loop: CASSAVLGRRRSIQYF. CDR3 DNA: TGTGCCAGCAGCGCCGTCCTAGGGAGGAGACGTAGCATTCAGTACTTC. The entire variable domain, with the rest obtained from reference TRBV9 and TRBJ2-4, is as follows: DSGVTQTPKHLITATGQRVTLRCSPRSGDLSVYWYQQSLDQGLQFLIQYYNGEERAKGNILERFSAQQFPDLHSELNLSSLELGDSALYFCASSAVLGRRRSIQYFGAGTRLSVL.